These T cell receptor beta chains were read from a single sample in a study of cytomegalovirus exposure and HLA in healthy donors. TCRdb's table, derived via immunoSEQ multiplex PCR, lists solely in-frame clones and lacks some. The sample consists of 150,000 to 200,000 clones, around three quarters of them appearing once. The sample consisted of PBMCs. These receptors all come from a man aged 40-49 years in good health and CMV-seropositive. Both conserved end residues are part of each CDR3. Fields, in order: J gene, D gene, V gene, clone size, CDR3 DNA, CDR3 protein. D genes are given only for firm matches. Clone size appears in some rows only: once, few, many, or a class for an expanded clone.

TRBJ1-1 | TRBD1 | TRBV19 | few | TGTGCCAGTAGTACGCTCACAGGGGGCTGGATGAACACTGAAGCTTTCTTT | CASSTLTGGWMNTEAFF
TRBJ2-7 | TRBD2 | TRBV7-8 | NA | TGTGCCAGCAGCTTATGGGAGGGGCGGGTTGAGCAGTACTTC | CASSLWEGRVEQYF
TRBJ2-4 | NA | TRBV7-2 | NA | TGTGCCAGCAGCCACTCGGACAGAGCCAAAAACATTCAGTACTTC | CASSHSDRAKNIQYF
TRBJ1-5 | TRBD1 | TRBV10-2 | once | TGCGCCAGCGCCGGACAGGGTTTTGGCAATCAGCCCCAGCATTTT | CASAGQGFGNQPQHF
TRBJ1-2 | NA | TRBV5-1 | few | TGCGCCAGCAGCTTGAGCGATACTAACTATGGCTACACCTTC | CASSLSDTNYGYTF
TRBJ2-7 | NA | TRBV7-2 | NA | TGTGCCAGCAGCTTACAGGGAACCGCTTCCTACGAGCAGTACTTC | CASSLQGTASYEQYF
TRBJ2-3 | TRBD1 | TRBV4-1 | once | TGCGCCAGCAGCCAATGGGGGGGGACAGGGGCCGCGTCATGGAGGGATACGCAGTATTTT | CASSQWGGTGAASWRDTQYF
TRBJ2-3 | NA | TRBV15 | NA | TGTGCCACCAGCAGAGTCAGAAGAGATACGCAGTATTTT | CATSRVRRDTQYF
TRBJ1-5 | NA | TRBV27 | NA | TGTGCCAGCTCCCCACTAGGAAGCAATCAGCCCCAGCATTTT | CASSPLGSNQPQHF
TRBJ2-3 | NA | TRBV2 | few | TGTGCCAGCCGGGACACCTCTAGCACAGATACGCAGTATTTT | CASRDTSSTDTQYF
TRBJ1-4 | NA | TRBV4-1 | NA | TGCGCCAGCAGTAGCCAGAGAAAACTGTTTTTT | CASSSQRKLFF
TRBJ1-1 | NA | TRBV2 | NA | TGTGCCAGCACTCTAGACAGGATGAACACTGAAGCTTTCTTT | CASTLDRMNTEAFF
TRBJ2-6 | NA | TRBV6-5 | few | TGTGCCAGCAGTCAAGTAGACTCTGGGGCCAACGTCCTGACTTTC | CASSQVDSGANVLTF
TRBJ2-6 | TRBD2 | TRBV2 | NA | TGTGCCAGCAGGCGGGAGGCCAGCCCCAGCTCTGGGGCCAACGTCCTGACTTTC | CASRREASPSSGANVLTF
TRBJ1-1 | NA | TRBV4-1 | NA | TGCGCCAGCAGCCAAGATTTCTCCGGACTTGAAGCTTTCTTT | CASSQDFSGLEAFF
TRBJ1-3 | TRBD1 | TRBV4-3 | few | TGCGCCAGCAGCCCCCGTGGACAGGCCAATCCCTCTGGAAACACCATATATTTT | CASSPRGQANPSGNTIYF
TRBJ1-1 | NA | TRBV6-6 | NA | TGTGCCAGCAGTTTACCTCCATCGAGCGAAGCTTTCTTT | CASSLPPSSEAFF
TRBJ1-4 | NA | TRBV5-8 | NA | TGTGCCAGCAGCTTGGCATCCAGGGGTGATGAAAAACTGTTTTTT | CASSLASRGDEKLFF
TRBJ2-2 | NA | TRBV4-3 | NA | TGCGCCAGCAGCCGAGGCGGAGGGGCTCAAACCGGGGAGCTGTTTTTT | CASSRGGGAQTGELFF
TRBJ2-3 | NA | TRBV4-1 | NA | TGCGCCAGCAGCCAAGGGAGTGGAGCGGGCGCAGATACGCAGTATTTT | CASSQGSGAGADTQYF
TRBJ2-3 | TRBD2 | TRBV19 | NA | TGTGCCAGTACCTCAGGGGTCCCTAGCGGGGGAAATACGCAGTATTTT | CASTSGVPSGGNTQYF
TRBJ2-1 | TRBD1 | TRBV6-6 | NA | TGTGCCAGCAGTAGCCAGGGGGCCTACAATGAGCAGTTCTTC | CASSSQGAYNEQFF
TRBJ2-1 | TRBD2 | TRBV4-1 | NA | TGCGCCAGCAGCCAAGGGACTAGCGGGGGGGCAAATGAGCAGTTCTTC | CASSQGTSGGANEQFF
TRBJ2-7 | TRBD1 | TRBV4-3 | NA | TGCGCCAGCAGCCAAGAACAGGGGATCTATTACGAGCAGTACTTC | CASSQEQGIYYEQYF
TRBJ2-3 | NA | TRBV18 | NA | TGTGCCAGCTCACCACCCTTGAGCACAGATACGCAGTATTTT | CASSPPLSTDTQYF
TRBJ2-2 | TRBD2 | TRBV11-2 | NA | TGTGCCAGCAGCTTAAGCGGGGGGACCCTAGGCGGGGAGCTGTTTTTT | CASSLSGGTLGGELFF
TRBJ2-5 | TRBD2 | TRBV19 | NA | TGTGCCAGTAGTGGGGGCGGGGGGATAAGGGAGACCCAGTACTTC | CASSGGGGIRETQYF
TRBJ2-4 | NA | TRBV2 | NA | TGTGCCAGCAGTGAACAGGCAGGGGGGACCAAAAACATTCAGTACTTC | CASSEQAGGTKNIQYF
TRBJ1-3 | NA | TRBV23-1 | NA | TGCGCCAGCAGTCACCGACTCCGGAAGGATGGAAACACCATATATTTT | CASSHRLRKDGNTIYF
TRBJ2-7 | NA | TRBV5-6 | NA | TGTGCCAGCAGCGCGGGCGCCTACGAGCAGTACTTC | CASSAGAYEQYF
TRBJ1-1 | NA | TRBV7-9 | medium-sized | TGTGCCAGCAGCTTACGTCGTCAGGGGCTTGAAGCTTTCTTT | CASSLRRQGLEAFF
TRBJ2-1 | NA | TRBV7-3 | NA | TGTGCCAGCAGCTCCTCCGGGGGACTGGATGAGCAGTTCTTC | CASSSSGGLDEQFF
TRBJ1-6 | TRBD1 | TRBV19 | NA | TGTGCCAGTAGTAGGCGGAGTCAGGGGGCAGAATCCTATAATTCACCCCTCCACTTT | CASSRRSQGAESYNSPLHF
TRBJ2-7 | TRBD1 | TRBV30 | NA | TGTGCCTGGAGTTTGGGGGCGGTCAGGGGGTCCTACGAGCAGTACTTC | CAWSLGAVRGSYEQYF
TRBJ1-1 | NA | TRBV4-3 | NA | TGCGCCAGCAGCCAAGATGCCACCCGGGGTTACACTGAAGCTTTCTTT | CASSQDATRGYTEAFF
TRBJ2-3 | NA | TRBV29-1 | few | TGCAGCGTTGAAGACAGACTGTCCCACACGAATACGCAGTATTTT | CSVEDRLSHTNTQYF
TRBJ2-3 | TRBD1 | TRBV9 | NA | TGTGCCAGCAGCGTAGTCGGGACAGGGGGCGGTACAGATACGCAGTATTTT | CASSVVGTGGGTDTQYF
TRBJ1-5 | TRBD1 | TRBV6-1 | NA | TGTGCCAGCAGTGAAGTTGGGACAGGAGGCGTCAATCAGCCCCAGCATTTT | CASSEVGTGGVNQPQHF
TRBJ1-3 | TRBD1 | TRBV4-2 | NA | TGTGCCAGCAGCCCTAAAGGGACAGATCTCTGGGGAAACACCATATATTTT | CASSPKGTDLWGNTIYF
TRBJ1-2 | NA | TRBV6-1 | few | TGTGCCAGCAGTGAGGAAGCTTCCACTAGTGGCTACACCTTC | CASSEEASTSGYTF
TRBJ2-1 | TRBD2 | TRBV27 | NA | TGTGCCAGCAGTTCGACTAGCGGGGGCCTCAATGAGCAGTTCTTC | CASSSTSGGLNEQFF
TRBJ2-7 | TRBD1 | TRBV29-1 | NA | TGCAGCGTTGTGACAGGGACCTCCTACGAGCAGTACTTC | CSVVTGTSYEQYF
TRBJ2-5 | TRBD2 | TRBV19 | NA | TGTGCCAGTAGCCCACTAGCGGGGGGCGGGGAGACCCAGTACTTC | CASSPLAGGGETQYF
TRBJ2-3 | NA | TRBV19 | NA | TGTGCCAGTAGTAGCCCGGGGAGTTCCGGGGGAGATACGCAGTATTTT | CASSSPGSSGGDTQYF
TRBJ2-7 | NA | TRBV7-2 | NA | TGTGCCAGCAGCTTAACCGCAAACATCGACGAGCAGTACTTC | CASSLTANIDEQYF
TRBJ1-4 | NA | TRBV5-4 | NA | TGTGCCAGCAGCTTTTCGGTAACTAATGAAAAACTGTTTTTT | CASSFSVTNEKLFF
TRBJ2-5 | TRBD2 | TRBV4-2 | NA | TGTGCCAGCAGCCAACCGGGACTAGCGGGGGTAGAGACCCAGTACTTC | CASSQPGLAGVETQYF
TRBJ2-2 | NA | TRBV7-9 | NA | TGTGCCAGCAGCTCCCATTCAAACACCGGGGAGCTGTTTTTT | CASSSHSNTGELFF
TRBJ2-7 | TRBD2 | TRBV30 | NA | TGTGCCTGGACTCCGGGAGGAGTCTCCTACGAGCAGTACTTC | CAWTPGGVSYEQYF
TRBJ2-5 | TRBD2 | TRBV14 | NA | TGTGCCAGCAGCCCCGGACTAGCGGGGGCACAAAAAGAGACCCAGTACTTC | CASSPGLAGAQKETQYF
TRBJ1-2 | TRBD1 | TRBV19 | NA | TGTGCCAGTAGTCCGGACAGGGACGGCTACACCTTC | CASSPDRDGYTF
TRBJ2-3 | NA | TRBV6-4 | once | TGTGCCAGCAGTGCCCAGGGTGGAACAGATACGCAGTATTTT | CASSAQGGTDTQYF
TRBJ2-1 | TRBD1 | TRBV27 | NA | TGTGCCAGCAGCAGAGGGACAGGGACCTACAATGAGCAGTTCTTC | CASSRGTGTYNEQFF
TRBJ2-1 | NA | TRBV6-5 | NA | TGTGCCAGCAGTTACCTTCCCCAGGGGCCAAGGCAGTTCTTC | CASSYLPQGPRQFF
TRBJ2-3 | TRBD1 | TRBV5-6 | NA | TGTGCCAGCCTCGACAGGGCGAAGAGCACAGATACGCAGTATTTT | CASLDRAKSTDTQYF
TRBJ2-1 | TRBD2 | TRBV14 | NA | TGTGCCAGCAGCCAAGCCCAGGGACTAGGATCCTACAATGAGCAGTTCTTC | CASSQAQGLGSYNEQFF
TRBJ1-2 | NA | TRBV7-2 | NA | TGTGCCAGCAGTCAGTCCGTCTATGGCTACACCTTC | CASSQSVYGYTF